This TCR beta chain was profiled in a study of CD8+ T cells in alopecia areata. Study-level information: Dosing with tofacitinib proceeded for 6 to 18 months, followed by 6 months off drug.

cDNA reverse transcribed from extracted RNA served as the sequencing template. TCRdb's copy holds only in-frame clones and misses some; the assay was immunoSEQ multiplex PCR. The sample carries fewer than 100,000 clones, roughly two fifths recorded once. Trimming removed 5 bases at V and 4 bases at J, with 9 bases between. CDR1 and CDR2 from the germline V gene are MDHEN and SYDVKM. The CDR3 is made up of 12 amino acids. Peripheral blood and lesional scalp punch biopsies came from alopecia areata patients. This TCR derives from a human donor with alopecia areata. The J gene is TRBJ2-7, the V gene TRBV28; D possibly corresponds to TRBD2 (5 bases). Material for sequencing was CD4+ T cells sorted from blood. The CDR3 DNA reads TGTGCCAGCAGTCCGCAGCGGTACGAGCAGTACTTC. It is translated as CASSPQRYEQYF. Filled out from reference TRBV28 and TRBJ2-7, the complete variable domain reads DVKVTQSSRYLVKRTGEKVFLECVQDMDHENMFWYRQDPGLGLRLIYFSYDVKMKEKGDIPEGYSVSREKKERFSLILESASTNQTSMYLCASSPQRYEQYFGPGTRLTVT.